Each of the 29 T cell receptor beta chains below was sequenced from the same sample in a study of blood T cell repertoires in COVID-19. The method was immunoSEQ multiplex PCR; TCRdb's version includes in-frame clones alone and lacks a portion of them. The sample holds 200,000 to 300,000 clones, around 83% seen once. Sequenced sample: peripheral blood. The receptor source for this set is a woman aged 80 or older with acute or convalescent COVID-19.

The genes are TRBV18 and TRBJ2-7, with a possible D match to TRBD2 (6 bases). The CDR3 sequence is 15 residues long. V dropped 1 base and J dropped 3 bases, with 13 bases sitting between them. In germline, CDR1 is KGHSH, CDR2 LQKENI. This chain's CDR3 is CASSPQKAGYYEQYF. As DNA, the CDR3 is TGTGCCAGCTCACCACAGAAAGCGGGTTACTACGAGCAGTACTTC.

The V gene is TRBV5-5, the J gene TRBJ2-2; no reliable D call. The CDR3 has 14 residues. Germline lookup yields CDR1 SGHKS and CDR2 YYEKEE (reference sequence). V dropped 0 bases and J dropped 6 bases, with 9 bases sitting between them. CDR3 coding DNA: TGTGCCAGCAGCTTGGGTTGGAGTGCCGGGGAGCTGTTTTTT. This sequence encodes CASSLGWSAGELFF.

The chain has TRBV5-1 and TRBJ2-2; D not certain. CDR1 SGHRS and CDR2 YFSETQ come from the germline V gene. V was cut by 0 bases and J by 2 bases, with 8 bases left in between. This CDR3 is 15 amino acids long. The DNA of the CDR3 is TGCGCCAGCAGCTTGGAGACACCTAACACCGGGGAGCTGTTTTTT. It yields the protein CASSLETPNTGELFF.

This clone was seen a handful of times. The CDR3 DNA reads as TGTGCCACCAGTGATTCAAGGACAGGGGGAAGCAATCAGCCCCAGCATTTT. Its protein product is CATSDSRTGGSNQPQHF. The chain couples TRBV24-1 to TRBJ1-5; TRBD1 agrees at 10 bases. Looked up from germline, CDR1 is KGHDR and CDR2 is SFDVKD. The CDR3 runs 17 residues. V trimming: 2 bases; J trimming: 1 base; junction bases outside the gene matches: 4.

The V and J genes are TRBV7-9 and TRBJ2-7, with 7 positions matching TRBD1. Germline CDR1 is SEHNR and CDR2 is FQNEAQ (reference sequence). This CDR3 comprises 14 residues. With V trimmed by 5 bases and J by 4 bases, 8 bases remained unmatched. The CDR3 sequence: CASSPRGQAYEQYF. As DNA, the CDR3 is TGTGCCAGCAGCCCGCGAGGACAGGCATACGAGCAGTACTTC. The variable domain in full, with the rest retrieved from reference TRBV7-9 and TRBJ2-7, is DTGVSQNPRHKITKRGQNVTFRCDPISEHNRLYWYRQTLGQGPEFLTYFQNEAQLEKSRLLSDRFSAERPKGSFSTLEIQRTEQGDSAMYLCASSPRGQAYEQYFGPGTRLTVT.

This rearrangement joins TRBV7-9 to TRBJ2-3, with 8 bases identical to TRBD2. J was trimmed by 2 bases and V by 1 base; bases with no gene match: 5. The CDR3 sequence is 16 residues long. Germline CDR1 reads SEHNR; CDR2 reads FQNEAQ (reference sequence). CDR3 region: CASSLGYGLATDTQYF. CDR3 DNA: TGTGCCAGCAGCTTAGGTTACGGACTAGCCACAGATACGCAGTATTTT.

The rearrangement joins TRBV5-1 to TRBJ2-1; 7 bases are shared with TRBD1. Germline CDR1 SGHRS, CDR2 YFSETQ. V shed 0 bases, J shed 4 bases, and the junction held 7 bases outside the gene matches. The length of the CDR3 is 16 residues. The CDR3 loop reads CASSLGGDRAYNEQFF. The DNA of the CDR3 is TGCGCCAGCAGCTTGGGAGGCGACAGGGCATACAATGAGCAGTTCTTC.

The chain is built from TRBV7-2 and TRBJ1-6; D is perhaps TRBD1 (5 bases). Germline CDR1 SGHTA, CDR2 FQGNSA. The CDR3 is 15 amino acids. V was clipped by 5 bases and J by 4 bases, with 12 bases between them. CDR3 DNA: TGTGCCAGCAGCCCGCAGACAGATTATAATTCACCCCTCCACTTT. This translates into CASSPQTDYNSPLHF. Filled out from reference TRBV7-2 and TRBJ1-6, the complete variable domain reads GAGVSQSPSNKVTEKGKDVELRCDPISGHTALYWYRQSLGQGLEFLIYFQGNSAPDKSGLPSDRFSAERTGGSVSTLTIQRTQQEDSAVYLCASSPQTDYNSPLHFGNGTRLTVT.

The V and J genes are TRBV5-4 and TRBJ2-3; TRBD1 matches at 7 bases. The CDR3 has 16 amino acids. Germline CDR1 reads SGHNT; CDR2 reads YYREEE (reference sequence). V was pared by 3 bases and J by 1 base, with 8 bases of the junction left unmatched. CDR3 DNA sequence: TGTGCCAGCAGCTCCGGGACAGCTTGGGGCACAGATACGCAGTATTTT. Its translation is CASSSGTAWGTDTQYF.

The chain employs TRBV30 and TRBJ1-4, with 9 positions matching TRBD1. This CDR3 region has 14 residues. Germline assignment: CDR1 GTSNPN and CDR2 SVGIG (reference sequence). V gave up 4 bases and J gave up 8 bases; unmatched junction bases: 8. CDR3 residues: CAWTTGGADEKLFF. CDR3 coding DNA: TGTGCCTGGACGACAGGGGGGGCAGACGAAAAACTGTTTTTT.

The V and J genes are TRBV5-4 and TRBJ2-5; D call uncertain. Germline V gene data show CDR1 as SGHNT and CDR2 as YYREEE (reference sequence). The V end was cut by 3 bases, the J end by 7 bases, with 13 bases between. This CDR3 comprises 13 residues. In DNA form, the CDR3 reads TGTGCCAGCAGCTCCGACTCCGCCGGGACCCAGTACTTC. This translates into CASSSDSAGTQYF.

The V call is TRBV5-1, the J call TRBJ1-1; D is ambiguous. Germline loops: CDR1 SGHRS, CDR2 YFSETQ. V shed 0 bases and J shed 3 bases, with 12 bases lying between them. The CDR3 runs to 15 residues. This chain's CDR3 is CASSLAVGRDTEAFF. The CDR3 DNA reads TGCGCCAGCAGCTTGGCCGTAGGGAGGGACACTGAAGCTTTCTTT.

Only one count was recorded for this clone. The chain recombines TRBV11-2 with TRBJ2-3; D unclear. V was pared by 1 base and J by 0 bases, with 8 bases between. The CDR3 length is 15 residues. Germline lookup yields CDR1 SGHAT and CDR2 FQNNGV. In DNA, the CDR3 is TGTGCCAGCAGCTTAGGGTTAGCAAGCACAGATACGCAGTATTTT. Translated: CASSLGLASTDTQYF.

V usage is TRBV3-1 (or the pseudogene TRBV3-2) and J usage is TRBJ2-5; D may be TRBD2 (6 bases). This CDR3 is built from 15 residues. The V end lost 0 bases, the J end lost 0 bases, and 8 bases lay between the germline ends. Germline V gene data show CDR1 as LGHDT and CDR2 as YNNKEL (reference sequence). CDR3 amino acids: CASSQDRDYQETQYF. CDR3 DNA sequence: TGTGCCAGCAGCCAAGACCGGGACTACCAAGAGACCCAGTACTTC.

This clone came up a few times. The genes are TRBV28 and TRBJ1-6, with a tentative D call TRBD1 (6 bases). Germline V CDR1 and CDR2: MDHEN, SYDVKM. There are 15 residues in the CDR3. V was shortened by 7 bases and J by 2 bases, with 12 bases between the two germline ends. The CDR3 loop reads CASKMTGTYNSPLHF. The DNA of the CDR3 is TGTGCCAGCAAGATGACAGGTACCTATAATTCACCCCTCCACTTT. Filled out from reference TRBV28 and TRBJ1-6, the complete variable domain reads DVKVTQSSRYLVKRTGEKVFLECVQDMDHENMFWYRQDPGLGLRLIYFSYDVKMKEKGDIPEGYSVSREKKERFSLILESASTNQTSMYLCASKMTGTYNSPLHFGNGTRLTVT.

This clone was detected only once. The chain uses TRBV6-5 and TRBJ1-4, with TRBD1 matching 7 bases. With V trimmed by 6 bases and J by 4 bases, 5 bases remained unmatched. Germline V lookup: CDR1 MNHEY, CDR2 SVGAGI. The length of the CDR3 is 14 residues. The CDR3 loop reads CASSLGQSNEKLFF. In DNA form, the CDR3 reads TGTGCCAGCAGCCTGGGACAGAGTAATGAAAAACTGTTTTTT.

A word on this clone: Different DNA sequences within this sample yield the same CDR3. The gene calls are TRBV2 and TRBJ2-4; 8 bases line up with TRBD1. The CDR3 loop spans 13 amino acids. Trimming removed 7 bases from V and 6 bases from J; junction bases left unmatched: 5. Per germline, CDR1 SNHLY and CDR2 FYNNEI. The CDR3 protein is CASKDRGGNIQYF. CDR3 nucleotides: TGTGCCAGCAAAGACAGGGGCGGAAACATTCAGTACTTC. The whole variable domain, remainder taken from reference TRBV2 and TRBJ2-4, is EPEVTQTPSHQVTQMGQEVILRCVPISNHLYFYWYRQILGQKVEFLVSFYNNEISEKSEIFDDQFSVERPDGSNFTLKIRSTKLEDSAMYFCASKDRGGNIQYFGAGTRLSVL.

The V and J genes are TRBV27 and TRBJ1-5; the D is unclear. Germline-derived CDR1 and CDR2 are MNHEY and SMNVEV (reference sequence). V lost 7 bases and J 0 bases, leaving 13 bases between the germline ends. The CDR3 is made up of 15 amino acids. Here the CDR3 reads CASNPWGDSNQPQHF. For the CDR3, the DNA is TGTGCCAGCAATCCATGGGGAGATAGCAATCAGCCCCAGCATTTT.

The chain links TRBV30 to TRBJ1-3; 8 positions agree with TRBD1. The germline V gene has CDR1 GTSNPN and CDR2 SVGIG (reference sequence). Germline trimming cut 3 bases from V and 0 bases from J; bases unmatched to any gene: 7. The CDR3 length is 16 residues. The CDR3 loop reads CAWSRTGKSSGNTIYF. The CDR3, as DNA: TGTGCCTGGAGCAGGACAGGGAAGAGCTCTGGAAACACCATATATTTT. Drawing the rest from reference TRBV30 and TRBJ1-3, the complete variable domain is SQTIHQWPATLVQPVGSPLSLECTVEGTSNPNLYWYRQAAGRGLQLLFYSVGIGQISSEVPQNLSASRPQDRQFILSSKKLLLSDSGFYLCAWSRTGKSSGNTIYFGEGSWLTVV.

V gene TRBV4-1 combines with J gene TRBJ2-1; 9 bases align to TRBD2. The CDR3 contains 15 residues. The V and J ends lost 4 bases and 8 bases, in that order; junction bases with no gene match: 9. Germline V gene sequence: CDR1 MGHRA, CDR2 YSYEKL. As DNA, the CDR3 is TGCGCCAGCAGCCCCCTGGCGGGGGGGTGGTATGAGCAGTTCTTC. Amino acids: CASSPLAGGWYEQFF.

V gene TRBV2 combines with J gene TRBJ1-5; tentatively, D is TRBD1 (5 bases). CDR1 is SNHLY, CDR2 FYNNEI, per germline. The length of the CDR3 is 15 residues. V was cut by 4 bases and J by 0 bases, with 10 bases left in between. The CDR3 nucleotides are TGTGCCAGCAGTGGCAGGGCAACTAGCAATCAGCCCCAGCATTTT. Residues: CASSGRATSNQPQHF.

The J gene is TRBJ1-4, the V gene TRBV2, with D perhaps TRBD1 (5 bases). Germline lookup yields CDR1 SNHLY and CDR2 FYNNEI. This CDR3 is built from 14 residues. The ends were cut back, 7 bases at V and 5 bases at J, with 14 bases in the middle. The CDR3 bases are TGTGCCAGCACCTTGGGGGGGGACAATGAAAAACTGTTTTTT. Translated: CASTLGGDNEKLFF.

The V and J genes are TRBV9 and TRBJ2-7; TRBD2 matches at 10 bases. The CDR3 is 18 amino acids. Germline CDR1 is SGDLS and CDR2 is YYNGEE. The junction had 9 bases not matched to a gene; V was cut back by 0 bases and J by 0 bases. The CDR3 loop reads CASSVERSGGADSYEQYF. DNA for the CDR3: TGTGCCAGCAGCGTAGAACGGAGCGGGGGGGCCGACTCCTACGAGCAGTACTTC.

This chain links TRBV6-5 with TRBJ1-2; D gene ambiguous. This CDR3 has 15 residues. Trimming pared 8 bases from V and 2 bases from J, leaving 18 bases between. The V gene's germline CDR1 is MNHEY and CDR2 SVGAGI. The CDR3 DNA reads TGTGCCAGCTCCCCAGGAATAGGCACGAACTATGGCTACACCTTC. It specifies CASSPGIGTNYGYTF.

The table lists this clone with a few counts. The chain is built from TRBV10-3 and TRBJ1-2, with 8 positions matching TRBD1. Germline V gene lookup returns CDR1 ENHRY and CDR2 SYGVKD. V was pared by 8 bases and J by 6 bases, with 5 bases of the junction left unmatched. This CDR3 contains 12 residues. The CDR3 loop reads CAIAQGAHGYTF. The CDR3 DNA sequence: TGTGCCATCGCCCAGGGGGCTCATGGCTACACCTTC.

The rearrangement joins TRBV30 to TRBJ2-2; 8 positions agree with TRBD1. The length of the CDR3 is 16 residues. CDR1 is GTSNPN and CDR2 is SVGIG in the germline V gene (reference sequence). Losses at the gene ends were 2 bases for V and 3 bases for J; bases not matched to a gene: 8. CDR3 in DNA: TGTGCCTGGAGTCCCACACCGACAGGGGACACCGGGGAGCTGTTTTTT. Amino acid sequence: CAWSPTPTGDTGELFF.

The rearrangement joins TRBV9 to TRBJ2-1; TRBD1 agrees at 9 bases. Trimming cost V 0 bases and J 7 bases; bases outside gene matches: 5. This CDR3 has 15 residues. Germline V gene lookup returns CDR1 SGDLS and CDR2 YYNGEE. The CDR3 reads CASSVAGQGWNEQFF. CDR3 coding DNA: TGTGCCAGCAGCGTAGCGGGACAGGGATGGAATGAGCAGTTCTTC. Variable domain in full (rest from reference TRBV9 and TRBJ2-1): DSGVTQTPKHLITATGQRVTLRCSPRSGDLSVYWYQQSLDQGLQFLIQYYNGEERAKGNILERFSAQQFPDLHSELNLSSLELGDSALYFCASSVAGQGWNEQFFGPGTRLTVL.

The chain links TRBV5-1 to TRBJ1-6; no definite D call. V gave up 0 bases and J gave up 6 bases, with 10 bases separating them. Germline lookup yields CDR1 SGHRS and CDR2 YFSETQ. This CDR3 has 15 amino acids. The CDR3 DNA reads as TGCGCCAGCAGCTTGGACGGGTCGGGTAATTCACCCCTCCACTTT. This translates into CASSLDGSGNSPLHF.

This clone appeared a few times. V is TRBV5-6 and J is TRBJ2-7; 7 positions match TRBD1. The trim removed 3 bases at V and 0 bases at J, leaving 6 bases unmatched. The CDR3 has 15 amino acids. Germline V CDR1 and CDR2: SGHDT, YYEEEE. The CDR3 sequence: CASSSGTAISYEQYF. CDR3 in DNA: TGTGCCAGCAGCTCCGGGACAGCGATCTCCTACGAGCAGTACTTC.